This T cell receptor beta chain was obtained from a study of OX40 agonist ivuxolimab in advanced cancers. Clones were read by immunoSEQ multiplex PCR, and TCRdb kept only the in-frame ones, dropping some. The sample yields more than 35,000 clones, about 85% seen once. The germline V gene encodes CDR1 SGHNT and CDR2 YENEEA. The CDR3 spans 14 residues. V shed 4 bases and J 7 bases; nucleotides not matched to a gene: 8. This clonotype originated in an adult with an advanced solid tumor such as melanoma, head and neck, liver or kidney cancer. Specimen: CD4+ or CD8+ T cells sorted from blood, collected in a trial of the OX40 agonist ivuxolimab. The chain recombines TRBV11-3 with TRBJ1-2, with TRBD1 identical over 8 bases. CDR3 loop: CASSSDRGTSGYTF. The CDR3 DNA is TGTGCCAGCAGCTCCGACAGGGGCACAAGTGGCTACACCTTC. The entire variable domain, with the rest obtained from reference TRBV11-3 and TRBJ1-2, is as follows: EAGVVQSPRYKIIEKKQPVAFWCNPISGHNTLYWYLQNLGQGPELLIRYENEEAVDDSQLPKDRFSAERLKGVDSTLKIQPAELGDSAVYLCASSSDRGTSGYTFGSGTRLTVV.